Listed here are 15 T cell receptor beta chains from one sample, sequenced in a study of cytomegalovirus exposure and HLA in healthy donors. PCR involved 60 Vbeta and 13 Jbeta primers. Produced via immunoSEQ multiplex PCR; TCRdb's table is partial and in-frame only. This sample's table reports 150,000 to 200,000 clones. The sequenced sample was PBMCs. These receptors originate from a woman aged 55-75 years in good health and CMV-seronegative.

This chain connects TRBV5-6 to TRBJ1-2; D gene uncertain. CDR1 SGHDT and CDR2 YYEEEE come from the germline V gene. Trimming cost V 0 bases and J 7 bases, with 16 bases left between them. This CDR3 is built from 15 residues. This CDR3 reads CASSLAYPIRGGYTF. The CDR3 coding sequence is TGTGCCAGCAGCTTGGCCTACCCTATCCGAGGTGGCTACACCTTC.

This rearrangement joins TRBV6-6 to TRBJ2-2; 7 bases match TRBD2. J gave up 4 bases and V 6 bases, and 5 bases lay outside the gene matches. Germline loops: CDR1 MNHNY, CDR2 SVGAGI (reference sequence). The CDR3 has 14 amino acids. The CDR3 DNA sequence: TGTGCCAGCAGCCGGGGGAGGGGCACCGGGGAGCTGTTTTTT. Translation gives CASSRGRGTGELFF.

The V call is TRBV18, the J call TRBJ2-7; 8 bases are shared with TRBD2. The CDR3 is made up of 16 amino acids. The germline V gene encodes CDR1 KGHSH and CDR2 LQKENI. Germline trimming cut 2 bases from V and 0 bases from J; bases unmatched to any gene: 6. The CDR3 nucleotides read TGTGCCAGCTCACCAATAAGCGGGGGAAGCTCCTACGAGCAGTACTTC. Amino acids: CASSPISGGSSYEQYF.

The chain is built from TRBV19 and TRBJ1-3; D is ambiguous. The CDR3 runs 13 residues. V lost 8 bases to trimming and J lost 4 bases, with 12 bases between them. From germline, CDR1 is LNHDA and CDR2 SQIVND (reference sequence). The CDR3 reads CASFDSSGNTIYF. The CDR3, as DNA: TGTGCCAGTTTTGACTCTAGCGGAAACACCATATATTTT.

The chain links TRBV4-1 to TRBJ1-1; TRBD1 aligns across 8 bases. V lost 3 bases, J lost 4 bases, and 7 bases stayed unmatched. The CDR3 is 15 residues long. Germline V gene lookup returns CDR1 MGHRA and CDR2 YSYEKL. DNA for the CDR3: TGCGCCAGCAGCCATACAACAGGGGGAGGCACTGAAGCTTTCTTT. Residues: CASSHTTGGGTEAFF.

In nucleotides, the CDR3 is TGTGCCTGGAGTTCGGGACAGGGGGTGAATGAGCAGTTCTTC. This gives the protein CAWSSGQGVNEQFF. The chain employs TRBV30 and TRBJ2-1; 11 bases match TRBD1. The CDR3 consists of 14 residues. From germline, CDR1 is GTSNPN and CDR2 SVGIG (reference sequence). The V and J ends lost 2 bases and 7 bases, in that order; junction bases with no gene match: 4.

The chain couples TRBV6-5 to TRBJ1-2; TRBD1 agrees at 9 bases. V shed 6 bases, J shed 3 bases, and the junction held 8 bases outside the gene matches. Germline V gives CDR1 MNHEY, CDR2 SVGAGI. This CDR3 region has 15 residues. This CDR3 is CASSRLRQGDYGYTF. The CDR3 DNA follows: TGTGCCAGCAGCCGACTACGACAGGGGGACTATGGCTACACCTTC.

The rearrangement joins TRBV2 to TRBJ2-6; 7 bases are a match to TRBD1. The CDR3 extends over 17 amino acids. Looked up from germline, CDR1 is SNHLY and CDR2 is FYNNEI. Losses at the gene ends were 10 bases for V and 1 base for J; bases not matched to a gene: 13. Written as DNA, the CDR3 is TGTGCCACCACAAGGGACAGTCAAGCTTCTGGGGCCAACGTCCTGACTTTC. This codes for CATTRDSQASGANVLTF. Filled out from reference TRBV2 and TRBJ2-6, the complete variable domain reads EPEVTQTPSHQVTQMGQEVILRCVPISNHLYFYWYRQILGQKVEFLVSFYNNEISEKSEIFDDQFSVERPDGSNFTLKIRSTKLEDSAMYFCATTRDSQASGANVLTFGAGSRLTVL.

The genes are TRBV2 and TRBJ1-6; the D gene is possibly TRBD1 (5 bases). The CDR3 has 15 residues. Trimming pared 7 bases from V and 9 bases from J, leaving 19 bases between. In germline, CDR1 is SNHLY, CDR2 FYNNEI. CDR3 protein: CASMTEKGKGSPLHF. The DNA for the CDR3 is TGTGCCAGCATGACAGAGAAGGGGAAGGGTTCACCCCTCCACTTT. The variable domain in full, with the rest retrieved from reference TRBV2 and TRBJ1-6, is EPEVTQTPSHQVTQMGQEVILRCVPISNHLYFYWYRQILGQKVEFLVSFYNNEISEKSEIFDDQFSVERPDGSNFTLKIRSTKLEDSAMYFCASMTEKGKGSPLHFGNGTRLTVT.

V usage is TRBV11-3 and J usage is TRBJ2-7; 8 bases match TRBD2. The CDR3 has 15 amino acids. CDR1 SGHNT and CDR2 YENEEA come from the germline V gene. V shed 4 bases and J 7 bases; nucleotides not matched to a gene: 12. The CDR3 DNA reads TGTGCCAGCAGCTCCCCGGGGGGGGTCCCCGGGGAGCAGTACTTC. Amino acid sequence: CASSSPGGVPGEQYF. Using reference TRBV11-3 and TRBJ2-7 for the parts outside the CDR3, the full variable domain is EAGVVQSPRYKIIEKKQPVAFWCNPISGHNTLYWYLQNLGQGPELLIRYENEEAVDDSQLPKDRFSAERLKGVDSTLKIQPAELGDSAVYLCASSSPGGVPGEQYFGPGTRLTVT.

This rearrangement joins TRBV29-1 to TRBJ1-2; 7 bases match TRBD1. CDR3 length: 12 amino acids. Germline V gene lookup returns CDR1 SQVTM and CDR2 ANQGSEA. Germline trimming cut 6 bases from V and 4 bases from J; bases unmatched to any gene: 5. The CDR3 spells CSVQQGIYGYTF. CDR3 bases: TGCAGCGTCCAACAGGGGATCTATGGCTACACCTTC.

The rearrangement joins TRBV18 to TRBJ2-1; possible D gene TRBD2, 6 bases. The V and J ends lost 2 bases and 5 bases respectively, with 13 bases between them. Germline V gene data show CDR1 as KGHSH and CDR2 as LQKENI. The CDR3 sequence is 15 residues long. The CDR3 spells CASSPGGDQHNEQFF. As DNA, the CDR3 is TGTGCCAGCTCACCAGGCGGGGACCAACACAATGAGCAGTTCTTC.

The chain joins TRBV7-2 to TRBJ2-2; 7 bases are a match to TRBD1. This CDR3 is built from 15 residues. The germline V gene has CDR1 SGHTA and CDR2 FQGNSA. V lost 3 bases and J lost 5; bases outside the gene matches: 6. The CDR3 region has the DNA TGTGCCAGCAGCTTGAACTCAGGGGGAACCGGGGAGCTGTTTTTT. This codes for CASSLNSGGTGELFF.

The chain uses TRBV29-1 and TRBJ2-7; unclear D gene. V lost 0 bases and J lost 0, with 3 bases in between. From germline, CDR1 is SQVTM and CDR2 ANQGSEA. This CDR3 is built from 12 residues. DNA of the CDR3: TGCAGCGTTGAAGACAGCTCCTACGAGCAGTACTTC. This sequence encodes CSVEDSSYEQYF.

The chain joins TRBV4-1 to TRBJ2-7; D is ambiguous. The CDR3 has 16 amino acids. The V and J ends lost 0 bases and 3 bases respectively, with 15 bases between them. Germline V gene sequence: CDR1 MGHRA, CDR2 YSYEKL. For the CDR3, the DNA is TGCGCCAGCAGCCAAGAATTAACTCCCCTTGGCTACGAGCAGTACTTC. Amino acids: CASSQELTPLGYEQYF.